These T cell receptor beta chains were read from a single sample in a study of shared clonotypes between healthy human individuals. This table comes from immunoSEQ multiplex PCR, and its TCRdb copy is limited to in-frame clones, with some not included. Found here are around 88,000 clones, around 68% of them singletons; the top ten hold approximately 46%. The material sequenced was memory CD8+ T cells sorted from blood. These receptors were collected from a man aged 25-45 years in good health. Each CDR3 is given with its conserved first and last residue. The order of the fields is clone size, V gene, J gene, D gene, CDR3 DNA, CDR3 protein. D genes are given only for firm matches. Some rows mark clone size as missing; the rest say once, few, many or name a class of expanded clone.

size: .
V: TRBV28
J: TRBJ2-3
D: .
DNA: TGTGCCAGCAGGACCGCGGACGGTTGGGATACGCAGTATTTT
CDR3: CASRTADGWDTQYF

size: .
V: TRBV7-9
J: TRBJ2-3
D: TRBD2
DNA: TGTGCCAGCAGAACGGGACTAGCGGGGTCTAGCACAGATACGCAGTATTTT
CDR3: CASRTGLAGSSTDTQYF

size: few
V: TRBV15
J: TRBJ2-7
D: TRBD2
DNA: TGTGCCACCAGCAGTTCCCGCGGGCTAGCGGGAAACGAGCAGTACTTC
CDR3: CATSSSRGLAGNEQYF

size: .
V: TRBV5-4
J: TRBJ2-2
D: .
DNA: TGTGCCAGCAGCTTTGGGACAACAAACACCGGGGAGCTGTTTTTT
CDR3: CASSFGTTNTGELFF

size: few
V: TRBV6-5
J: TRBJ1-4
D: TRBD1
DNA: TGTGCCAGCAGTTTAACAGGGGGTGGTGAAAAACTGTTTTTT
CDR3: CASSLTGGGEKLFF

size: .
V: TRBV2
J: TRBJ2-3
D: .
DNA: TGTGCCAGCAGTGCGTCAAGGCTAGGACGAACAGATACGCAGTATTTT
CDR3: CASSASRLGRTDTQYF

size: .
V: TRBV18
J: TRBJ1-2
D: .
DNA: TGTGCCAGCTCACCGGCGGACACTTATGGCTACACCTTC
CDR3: CASSPADTYGYTF

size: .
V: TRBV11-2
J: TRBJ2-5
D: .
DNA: TGTGCCAGCAGCTTAGTTCGGGGCCGAGAGACCCAGTACTTC
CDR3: CASSLVRGRETQYF

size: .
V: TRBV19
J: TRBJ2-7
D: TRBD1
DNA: TGTGCCAGTAGCCCGGAAGGGGGCCCAGACGAGCAGTACTTC
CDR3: CASSPEGGPDEQYF

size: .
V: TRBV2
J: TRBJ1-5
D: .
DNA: TGTGCCAGCACCTTGGGGGGTAGCAATCAGCCCCAGCATTTT
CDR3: CASTLGGSNQPQHF

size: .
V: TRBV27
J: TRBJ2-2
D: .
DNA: TGTGCCAGCAGTCGCAGAGACACCGGGGAGCTGTTTTTT
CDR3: CASSRRDTGELFF

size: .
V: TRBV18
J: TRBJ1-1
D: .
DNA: TGTGCCAGCTCACCACTTGAGTTCGAGCGAACTGAAGCTTTCTTT
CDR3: CASSPLEFERTEAFF

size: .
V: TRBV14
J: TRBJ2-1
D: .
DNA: TGTGCCAGCAGCCAAGAGTTCGCTCCCATATACAATGAGCAGTTCTTC
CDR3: CASSQEFAPIYNEQFF

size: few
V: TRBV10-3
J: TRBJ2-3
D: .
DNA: TGTGCCATCGCAAGGGGAACGGATACGCAGTATTTT
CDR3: CAIARGTDTQYF

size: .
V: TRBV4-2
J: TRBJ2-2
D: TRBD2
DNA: TGTGCCAGCAGCCAAGGGACTAGCGGGAGGACCGGGGAGCTGTTTTTT
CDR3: CASSQGTSGRTGELFF

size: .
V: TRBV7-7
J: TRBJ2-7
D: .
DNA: TGTGCTAGCAGCTCCGGGACGTCCTCCTACGAGCAGTACTTC
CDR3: CASSSGTSSYEQYF

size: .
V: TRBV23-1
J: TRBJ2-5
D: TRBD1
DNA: TGCGCCAGCAGTCGGGGACAGGGCGCACCGAAACTCCAAGAGACCCAGTACTTC
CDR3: CASSRGQGAPKLQETQYF

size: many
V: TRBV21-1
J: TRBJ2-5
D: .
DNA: TGTGCCAGCAGCAAGTCTAAGGTATCGAGTAAGCAAGAGACCCAGTACTTC
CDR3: CASSKSKVSSKQETQYF

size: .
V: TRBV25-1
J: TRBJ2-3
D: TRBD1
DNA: TGTGCCAGCGGGATACCGGGACAGGGCCAACCTAGCACAGATACGCAGTATTTT
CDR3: CASGIPGQGQPSTDTQYF

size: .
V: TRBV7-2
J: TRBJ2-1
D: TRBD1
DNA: TGTGCCAGCTCTCAGGGGACAGGTGAAGTCCATGAGCAGTTCTTC
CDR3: CASSQGTGEVHEQFF

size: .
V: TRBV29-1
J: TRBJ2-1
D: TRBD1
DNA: TGCAGCGTTGAGGGACAGGGGACTTACAATGAGCAGTTCTTC
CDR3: CSVEGQGTYNEQFF

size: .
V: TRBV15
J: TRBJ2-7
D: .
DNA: TGTGCCACCAGCGGAGGAGGAAGCGGATCCTACGAGCAGTACTTC
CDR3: CATSGGGSGSYEQYF

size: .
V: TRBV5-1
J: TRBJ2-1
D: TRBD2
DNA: TGCGCCAGCACCTGGGAGGGGAGCTCCTACAATGAGCAGTTCTTC
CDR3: CASTWEGSSYNEQFF

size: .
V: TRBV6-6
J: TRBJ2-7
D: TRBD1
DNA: TGTGCCAGCATCCCCGGGACAGGGGGCTCCTACGAGCAGTACTTC
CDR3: CASIPGTGGSYEQYF

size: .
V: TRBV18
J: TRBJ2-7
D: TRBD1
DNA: TGTGCCAGCTCATCAGGGACAGGGTTAGACGAGCAGTACTTC
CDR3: CASSSGTGLDEQYF

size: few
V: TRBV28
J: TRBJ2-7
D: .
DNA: TGTGCCAGCACACAGCCGGGGCTATACGAGCAGTACTTC
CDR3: CASTQPGLYEQYF

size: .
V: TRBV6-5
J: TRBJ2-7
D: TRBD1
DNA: TGTGCCAGCAGTTACGGGGGACAGGGCTACGAGCAGTACTTC
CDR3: CASSYGGQGYEQYF

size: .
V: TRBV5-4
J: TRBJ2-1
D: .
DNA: TGTGCCAGCAGCTTAAGTGTGGGCCAGGGGGGGAATGAGCAGTTCTTC
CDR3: CASSLSVGQGGNEQFF

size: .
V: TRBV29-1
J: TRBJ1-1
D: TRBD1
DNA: TGCAGCGTTATATACAGGGGGATGACTGAAGCTTTCTTT
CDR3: CSVIYRGMTEAFF

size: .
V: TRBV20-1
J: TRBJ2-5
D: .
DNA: TGCAGTGCTAGGACAGGAGAGACCCAGTACTTC
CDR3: CSARTGETQYF

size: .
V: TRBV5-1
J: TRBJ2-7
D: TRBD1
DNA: TGCGCCAGCAGCTTGGAGCACCGAGGACAGGTCTACGAGCAGTACTTC
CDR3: CASSLEHRGQVYEQYF

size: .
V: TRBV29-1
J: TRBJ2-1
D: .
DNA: TGCAGCGTTGTAAGGGGGATCGGTCGGGGTAATGAGCAGTTCTTC
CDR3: CSVVRGIGRGNEQFF

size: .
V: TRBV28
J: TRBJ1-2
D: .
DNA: TGTGCCAGCAGCAGGGGTGAGGACTATGGCTACACCTTC
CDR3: CASSRGEDYGYTF

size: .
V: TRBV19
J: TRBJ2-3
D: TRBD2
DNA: TGTGCCAGTAGTACACTAGCGGCTAGCACAGATACGCAGTATTTT
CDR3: CASSTLAASTDTQYF

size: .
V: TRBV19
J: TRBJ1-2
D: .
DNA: TGTGCCAGTAGTATACAGGCAGCCTATGGCTACACCTTC
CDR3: CASSIQAAYGYTF

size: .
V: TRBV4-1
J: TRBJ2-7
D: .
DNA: TGCGCCAGCAGCCTCCGCGGGGCCCCCCAGGGCTTAGGCTCCGAGCAGTACTTC
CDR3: CASSLRGAPQGLGSEQYF

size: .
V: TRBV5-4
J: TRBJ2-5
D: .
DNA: TGTGCCAGCAGCTTTAGTGGCTCCCAAGAGACCCAGTACTTC
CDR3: CASSFSGSQETQYF

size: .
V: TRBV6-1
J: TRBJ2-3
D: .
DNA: TGTGCCAGCAGCGTTAGCACAGATACGCAGTATTTT
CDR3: CASSVSTDTQYF

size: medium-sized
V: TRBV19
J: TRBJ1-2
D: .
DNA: TGTGCCACTCGGGACGGTTCTAACTATGGCTACACCTTC
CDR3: CATRDGSNYGYTF

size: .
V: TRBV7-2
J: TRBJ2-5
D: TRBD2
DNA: TGTGCCGTGGGGGCGGGAGGTAACCAAGAGACCCAGTACTTC
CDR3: CAVGAGGNQETQYF

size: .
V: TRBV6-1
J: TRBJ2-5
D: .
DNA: TGTGCCAGCAGTAAAGCAGGGTCTGAGACCCAGTACTTC
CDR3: CASSKAGSETQYF

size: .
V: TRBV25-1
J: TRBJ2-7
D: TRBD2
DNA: TGTGCCAGCACCGGGACTAGCGGGACAGACTACGAGCAGTACTTC
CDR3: CASTGTSGTDYEQYF

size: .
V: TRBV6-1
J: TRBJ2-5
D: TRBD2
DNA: TGTGCCAGCAGTGCCCAAGGGACTAGCGGGAGAGGTCGGGAGACCCAGTACTTC
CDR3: CASSAQGTSGRGRETQYF

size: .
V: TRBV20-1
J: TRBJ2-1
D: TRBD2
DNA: TGCAGTGCTGTGGGACTAGCGGGAGGGTTCTTC
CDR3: CSAVGLAGGFF

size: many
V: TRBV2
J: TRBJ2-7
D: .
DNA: TGTGCCAGCAGTGGTGACCGATTATACGAGCAGTACTTC
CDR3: CASSGDRLYEQYF

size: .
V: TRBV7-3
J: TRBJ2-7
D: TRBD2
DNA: TGTGCCAGCAGCTTAGCGTCGACTAGCTACCACGAGCAGTACTTC
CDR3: CASSLASTSYHEQYF

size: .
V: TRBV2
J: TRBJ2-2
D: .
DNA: TGTGCCAGCAACATCCGGCAGGGGTTTGCGGAGCTGTTTTTT
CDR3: CASNIRQGFAELFF

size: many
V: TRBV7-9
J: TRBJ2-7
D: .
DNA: TGTGCCAGCAGCTTGGGACTGGGGCAGTACTTC
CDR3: CASSLGLGQYF

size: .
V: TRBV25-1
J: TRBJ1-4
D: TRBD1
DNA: TGTGCCAGCTGGTCGACAGGGACGGAAAAACTGTTTTTT
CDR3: CASWSTGTEKLFF

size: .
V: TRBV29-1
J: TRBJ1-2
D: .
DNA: TGCAGCGCCGACAAGGACTGGGGGGCCGATAGCTACACCTTC
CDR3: CSADKDWGADSYTF

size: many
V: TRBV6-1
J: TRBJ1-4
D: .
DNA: TGTGCCAGCAGTGAAAGGGATAATGAAAAACTGTTTTTT
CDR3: CASSERDNEKLFF

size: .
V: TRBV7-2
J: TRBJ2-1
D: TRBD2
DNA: TGTGCCAGCAGTTCTTGGACTAGCTCGGGCAATGAGCAGTTCTTC
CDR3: CASSSWTSSGNEQFF

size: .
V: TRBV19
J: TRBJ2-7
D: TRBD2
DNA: TGTGCCAGTAGTATTCTAGCGGGCTACGAGCAGTACTTC
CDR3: CASSILAGYEQYF

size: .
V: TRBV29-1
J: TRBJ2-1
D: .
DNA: TGCAGCGTTGACAGGGGGGGCAATGAGCAGTTCTTC
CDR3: CSVDRGGNEQFF

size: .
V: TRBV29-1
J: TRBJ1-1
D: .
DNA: TGCAGCGTTTCGACAGACATGAACACTGAAGCTTTCTTT
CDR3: CSVSTDMNTEAFF

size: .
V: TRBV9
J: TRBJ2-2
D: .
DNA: TGTGCCAGCAGCGTAGCCCAGGGGAACACCGGGGAGCTGTTTTTT
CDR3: CASSVAQGNTGELFF

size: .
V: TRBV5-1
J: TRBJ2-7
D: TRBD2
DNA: TGCGCCAGCAGCTCACTTAGCGGGACATCCTACGAGCAGTACTTC
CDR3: CASSSLSGTSYEQYF

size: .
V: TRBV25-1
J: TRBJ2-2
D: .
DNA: TGTGCCAGCAGTGAAGCGGGACTGGGATCCGGGGAGCTGTTTTTT
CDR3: CASSEAGLGSGELFF

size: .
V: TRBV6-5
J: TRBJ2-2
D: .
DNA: TGTGCCAGCAGCCGCACTGAGACCGGGGAGCTGTTTTTT
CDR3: CASSRTETGELFF

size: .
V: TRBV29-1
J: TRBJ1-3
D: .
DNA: TGCAGCGTTGAGAGGGGCTCTGGAAACACCATATATTTT
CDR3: CSVERGSGNTIYF